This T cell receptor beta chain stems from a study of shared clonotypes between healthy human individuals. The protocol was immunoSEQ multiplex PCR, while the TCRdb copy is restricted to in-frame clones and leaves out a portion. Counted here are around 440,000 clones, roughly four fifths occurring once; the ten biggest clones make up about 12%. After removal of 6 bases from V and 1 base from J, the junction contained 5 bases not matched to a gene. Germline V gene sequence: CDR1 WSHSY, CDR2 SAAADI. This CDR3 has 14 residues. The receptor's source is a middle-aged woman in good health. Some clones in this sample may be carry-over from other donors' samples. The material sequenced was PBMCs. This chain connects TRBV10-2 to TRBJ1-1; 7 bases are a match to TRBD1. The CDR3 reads CASRRQGKNTEAFF. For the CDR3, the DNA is TGCGCCAGCAGGAGACAGGGCAAGAACACTGAAGCTTTCTTT.